These 9 T cell receptor beta chains share one sample of origin, sequenced in a study of CD8 T cells in ankylosing spondylitis. Study outcomes and limitations: Apparently characteristic of ankylosing spondylitis blood was a TCR beta motif (about 8 highly homologous variants).

Their recognized antigens are unknown. TCRdb recomputed calls from the 5' RACE reads with MiXCR, one row per CDR3 protein. Of 750,000 to 850,000 distinct CDR3 sequences detected, about an eighth appear once; the ten largest clones hold approximately 0.5%. Input material: blood, either unsorted or a sorted T cell fraction (not recorded which). These receptors were obtained from a male donor with ankylosing spondylitis.

The chain recombines TRBV19 with TRBJ2-1; 8 bases line up with TRBD2. The germline V gene encodes CDR1 LNHDA and CDR2 SQIVND (reference sequence). The V and J ends lost 4 bases and 6 bases, in that order; junction bases with no gene match: 8. The CDR3 totals 15 residues. CDR3 sequence reads: CASSTLTGTSNEQFF. CDR3 DNA: TGTGCCAGTAGTACCTTGACCGGGACTAGCAATGAGCAGTTCTTC.

This clonotype has only one observation. An end of the junction does not agree with germline; a read error may underlie this. This chain joins TRBV24-1 and TRBJ2-1, with 7 bases fitting TRBD1. The CDR3 extends over 16 amino acids. Germline CDR1 KGHDR, CDR2 SFDVKD. CDR3 sequence: CATSDLSDRSYNVQFF. The CDR3 coding sequence is TGTGCCACCAGTGATTTGTCGGACAGGTCCTACAATGTGCAGTTCTTC.

This chain uses TRBV28 with TRBJ2-2, with 10 bases aligning to TRBD1. Germline CDR1 MDHEN, CDR2 SYDVKM. The V and J ends lost 5 bases and 11 bases, in that order; junction bases with no gene match: 5. The CDR3 loop spans 13 amino acids. This CDR3 reads CASSPGQGGELFF. CDR3 in DNA: TGTGCCAGCAGTCCCGGACAGGGGGGAGAGCTGTTTTTT.

The chain carries TRBV20-1 and TRBJ2-2, with D uncertain. The V end lost 3 bases, the J end lost 2 bases, and 10 bases lay between the germline ends. From germline, CDR1 is DFQATT and CDR2 SNEGSKA (reference sequence). This CDR3 has 14 residues. CDR3 amino acids: CSASPEINTGELFF. For the CDR3, the DNA is TGCAGTGCTAGTCCAGAGATTAACACCGGGGAGCTGTTTTTT.

This clonotype appeared many times. The chain has TRBV18 and TRBJ1-2, with TRBD1 as a possible D gene (5 bases). CDR3 length equals 17 residues. The germline V gene has CDR1 KGHSH and CDR2 LQKENI. V was pared by 2 bases and J by 6 bases, with 22 bases between. CDR3 protein: CASSPMKGPGGKDGYTF. The CDR3 DNA follows: TGTGCCAGCTCACCAATGAAGGGGCCGGGCGGGAAGGATGGCTACACCTTC.

This clonotype has a handful of counts. This rearrangement joins TRBV29-1 to TRBJ2-3; D is possibly TRBD2 (6 bases). Germline loops: CDR1 SQVTM, CDR2 ANQGSEA. There are 13 residues in the CDR3. V was trimmed by 5 bases and J by 1 base, leaving 10 bases between them. CDR3 residues: CSVWDSRTDTQYF. The CDR3 DNA reads as TGCAGCGTTTGGGACTCCCGCACAGATACGCAGTATTTT.

In its sample, this clonotype was seen a few times. This chain uses TRBV4-3 with TRBJ2-2; 12 bases match TRBD2. The length of the CDR3 is 16 residues. J gave up 6 bases and V 5 bases, and 7 bases lay outside the gene matches. Germline CDR1 is LGHNA and CDR2 is YSLEER. The CDR3 DNA sequence: TGCGCCAGCAGCGCCCGACTAGCGGGAGCGGCCGGGGAGCTGTTTTTT. Its translation is CASSARLAGAAGELFF.

This clonotype has more than one count but fewer than ten. This sequence joins TRBV4-1 and TRBJ2-1, with 7 bases fitting TRBD2. The CDR3 contains 15 residues. The germline gives CDR1 MGHRA, CDR2 YSYEKL. Trimming at V came to 4 bases and at J to 10 bases, leaving 13 bases not matched to a gene. The CDR3 DNA is TGCGCCAGCAGCCGAGTTAGCGGGTGGGTGACCGAGCAGTTCTTC. Encoded protein: CASSRVSGWVTEQFF.

The rearrangement uses TRBV12-3 or TRBV12-4 and TRBJ2-2; 8 bases line up with TRBD1. V shed 4 bases and J 5 bases; nucleotides not matched to a gene: 6. The CDR3 runs 15 residues. CDR3 residues: CASSSPQGATGELFF. The CDR3 DNA reads TGTGCCAGCAGTTCCCCCCAGGGGGCAACCGGGGAGCTGTTTTTT.